The 29 T cell receptor beta chains below come from one sample, sequenced in a study of T cells in Graves' hyperthyroidism and ophthalmopathy. The CDR3 regions of TCR beta were amplified from RNA transcripts. An initial round of RT-PCR targeting the TCR CDR3 relied on the HTBI primer set. TCRdb re-analysed the multiplex PCR reads in MiXCR, keeping a single row per CDR3 protein. The sample holds more than 500,000 distinct CDR3 sequences, approximately 14% seen once. The specimen sequenced was blood. The receptors were sampled from a woman in her 40s with Graves' hyperthyroidism.

This clonotype was seen at least ten times. This rearrangement joins TRBV6-1 to TRBJ2-7, with TRBD1 matching 7 bases. Germline-derived CDR1 and CDR2 are MNHNS and SASEGT. The CDR3 is 11 amino acids. After removal of 11 bases from V and 4 bases from J, the junction contained 5 bases not matched to a gene. CDR3 nucleotide sequence: TGTGCCGCACAGGGGTTATACGAGCAGTACTTC. Amino acid sequence: CAAQGLYEQYF.

The table lists this clonotype with many counts. This sequence joins TRBV5-1 and TRBJ2-7; D is uncertain. Germline V gene lookup returns CDR1 SGHRS and CDR2 YFSETQ. This CDR3 is 15 amino acids long. V lost 3 bases to trimming and J lost 2 bases, with 15 bases between them. CDR3 loop: CASSSTGPRPYEQYF. The CDR3 region has the DNA TGCGCCAGCAGCTCCACCGGGCCTCGACCCTACGAGCAGTACTTC.

This clonotype showed up many times. V is TRBV6-1 and J is TRBJ2-5, with 9 nucleotides matching TRBD2. V was pared by 10 bases and J by 5 bases, with 11 bases of the junction left unmatched. This CDR3 spans 14 amino acids. Germline CDR1 is MNHNS and CDR2 is SASEGT. CDR3 DNA sequence: TGTGCCACCAGCTTTTCAGCGGGAGGCGAGACCCAGTACTTC. Amino acid sequence: CATSFSAGGETQYF.

This chain connects TRBV7-3 to TRBJ2-6; 8 bases are shared with TRBD1. The J segment lost 2 bases and the V segment lost 5 bases, leaving 5 bases of the junction unmatched. The germline V gene has CDR1 SGHTA and CDR2 FQGTGA. This CDR3 contains 16 residues. The CDR3, as DNA: TGTGCCAGCAGCCCTGTACAGGGGGCTGGGGCCAACGTCCTGACTTTC. Translated: CASSPVQGAGANVLTF. Based on the CDR3 plus reference TRBV7-3 and TRBJ2-6, the full variable domain is GAGVSQTPSNKVTEKGKYVELRCDPISGHTALYWYRQSLGQGPEFLIYFQGTGAADDSGLPNDRFFAVRPEGSVSTLKIQRTERGDSAVYLCASSPVQGAGANVLTFGAGSRLTVL.

This clonotype came up many times. One base away lies a much larger clone, so this may be a sequencing read error. V usage is TRBV28 and J usage is TRBJ1-1; 10 bases map to TRBD1. Germline loops: CDR1 MDHEN, CDR2 SYDVKM. The length of the CDR3 is 14 residues. After removal of 6 bases from V and 1 base from J, the junction contained 2 bases not matched to a gene. This chain's CDR3 is CASRRDRGNTEAFF. The CDR3 nucleotides are TGTGCCAGCAGGAGGGACAGGGGGAACACTGAAGCTTTCTTT.

This clonotype was seen repeatedly, ten times or more. The chain uses TRBV28 and TRBJ1-2; no firm D call. This CDR3 region has 12 residues. CDR1 and CDR2 from the germline V gene are MDHEN and SYDVKM. V was pared by 3 bases and J by 5 bases, with 7 bases between. The CDR3 is CASSLAAYGYTF. As DNA, the CDR3 is TGTGCCAGCAGTTTGGCGGCTTATGGCTACACCTTC.

This clonotype was found many times. V gene TRBV2 combines with J gene TRBJ1-4, with a weak D call TRBD1 (6 bases). This CDR3 contains 15 residues. With 3 bases removed from V and 0 bases from J, the gap between germline ends came to 8 bases. Germline lookup yields CDR1 SNHLY and CDR2 FYNNEI. CDR3 loop: CASSEDSATNEKLFF. The CDR3 nucleotides read TGTGCCAGCAGTGAGGACAGTGCAACTAATGAAAAACTGTTTTTT.

This clonotype was found many times. This CDR3 reads CATSDESQITDTQYF. DNA of the CDR3: TGTGCCACCAGTGATGAATCACAGATCACAGATACGCAGTATTTT. V and J are TRBV24-1 and TRBJ2-3; D uncertain. V lost 3 bases, J lost 2 bases, and 11 bases lay in between. Germline CDR1 reads KGHDR; CDR2 reads SFDVKD. This CDR3 contains 15 residues.

This clonotype showed up many times. The V gene is TRBV10-3, the J gene TRBJ2-3; 10 bases line up with TRBD1. Germline V gene data show CDR1 as ENHRY and CDR2 as SYGVKD. This CDR3 spans 15 amino acids. V shed 6 bases and J 2 bases; nucleotides not matched to a gene: 5. CDR3 sequence reads: CAIRPGQGNTDTQYF. In nucleotides, the CDR3 is TGTGCCATCAGACCGGGACAGGGGAACACAGATACGCAGTATTTT.

This clonotype occurred a few times. The rearrangement uses TRBV27 and TRBJ2-1; D may be TRBD1 or TRBD2 (5 bases each). V was shortened by 5 bases and J by 9 bases, with 20 bases between the two germline ends. CDR1 is MNHEY, CDR2 SMNVEV, per germline (reference sequence). The CDR3 length is 15 residues. Here the CDR3 reads CASSNGPGPSGEQFF. In nucleotides, the CDR3 is TGTGCCAGCAGTAATGGTCCGGGACCGAGCGGTGAGCAGTTCTTC.

V gene TRBV5-1 combines with J gene TRBJ1-6; D unresolved. The germline V gene has CDR1 SGHRS and CDR2 YFSETQ. This CDR3 has 14 amino acids. The V and J ends lost 4 bases and 7 bases respectively, with 12 bases between them. The CDR3 nucleotides read TGCGCCAGCAGCACGACCGACGGGAATTCACCCCTCCACTTT. Encoded protein: CASSTTDGNSPLHF.

The V gene is TRBV6-1, the J gene TRBJ1-3, with D uncertain. The CDR3 is 15 amino acids. Trimming removed 4 bases from V and 2 bases from J, with 12 bases in between. Germline CDR1 is MNHNS and CDR2 is SASEGT. The CDR3 loop is CASSALWSTGNTIYF. The DNA for the CDR3 is TGTGCCAGCAGTGCTCTTTGGAGCACTGGAAACACCATATATTTT.

This clonotype was counted ten times or more. The V call is TRBV7-9, the J call TRBJ1-2; D is uncertain. The CDR3 is 12 residues long. Germline V lookup: CDR1 SEHNR, CDR2 FQNEAQ (reference sequence). V lost 1 base and J 5 bases, leaving 5 bases between the germline ends. CDR3 in DNA: TGTGCCAGCAGCTTAGTAGGGTATGGCTACACCTTC. As protein: CASSLVGYGYTF.

At least ten counts were recorded for this clonotype. The chain uses TRBV29-1 and TRBJ1-1; D perhaps matches TRBD1 (6 bases). The CDR3 extends over 12 amino acids. Trimming took off 5 bases at V and 5 bases at J, with 12 bases between the two ends. Germline V gives CDR1 SQVTM, CDR2 ANQGSEA. CDR3 sequence: CSVRTVGTEAFF. CDR3 nucleotides: TGCAGCGTTCGGACAGTGGGAACTGAAGCTTTCTTT.

V gene TRBV7-3 combines with J gene TRBJ2-1; perhaps TRBD1 as D (5 bases). CDR1 SGHTA and CDR2 FQGTGA come from the germline V gene. The CDR3 loop spans 15 amino acids. Trimming cost V 1 base and J 5 bases, with 12 bases left between them. The CDR3 loop reads CASSLNPDTDNEQFF. Written as DNA, the CDR3 is TGTGCCAGCAGCTTAAACCCGGACACAGACAATGAGCAGTTCTTC.

The CDR3 DNA reads as TGTGCCAGCAGCCCCGGACAGGAGGAGAACACTGAAGCTTTCTTT. Translated: CASSPGQEENTEAFF. The genes are TRBV7-9 and TRBJ1-1; 7 nucleotides agree with TRBD1. V was clipped by 5 bases and J by 1 base; unmatched bases: 7. Germline V gives CDR1 SEHNR, CDR2 FQNEAQ (reference sequence). The CDR3 extends over 15 amino acids.

This clonotype was counted at least ten times. V and J are TRBV7-6 and TRBJ2-5; perhaps D is TRBD1 or TRBD2 (5 bases each). The CDR3 has 15 amino acids. V lost 5 bases, J lost 1 base, and 14 bases lay in between. Germline loops: CDR1 SGHVS, CDR2 FNYEAQ. CDR3 region: CASSGAGGPQETQYF. The CDR3 bases are TGTGCCAGCAGCGGGGCTGGGGGTCCCCAAGAGACCCAGTACTTC.

This clonotype was seen at least ten times. The V gene is TRBV7-2, the J gene TRBJ1-2, with 9 bases matching TRBD1. CDR1 is SGHTA and CDR2 is FQGNSA in the germline V gene. The J segment lost 2 bases and the V segment lost 1 base, leaving 2 bases of the junction unmatched. CDR3 size: 15 residues. CDR3 sequence: CASSLVGQGNYGYTF. The CDR3 DNA is TGTGCCAGCAGCTTAGTAGGACAGGGGAACTATGGCTACACCTTC.

This clonotype was detected ten times or more. V and J are TRBV28 and TRBJ1-1, with TRBD1 matching 7 bases. V gave up 5 bases and J gave up 1 base; unmatched junction bases: 7. Germline V gene data show CDR1 as MDHEN and CDR2 as SYDVKM. This CDR3 spans 15 amino acids. DNA for the CDR3: TGTGCCAGCAGTACCACAGGGGCACAGAACACTGAAGCTTTCTTT. It is translated as CASSTTGAQNTEAFF.

Only a few counts were recorded for this clonotype. The chain uses TRBV20-1 and TRBJ2-2, with 9 bases lining up with TRBD2. V was clipped by 6 bases and J by 5 bases; unmatched bases: 10. Germline CDR1 and CDR2: DFQATT and SNEGSKA (reference sequence). This CDR3 region has 15 residues. The CDR3 is CSARTSGLGTGELFF. Written as DNA, the CDR3 is TGCAGTGCAAGAACTAGCGGGCTAGGGACCGGGGAGCTGTTTTTT.

V and J are TRBV20-1 and TRBJ2-5, with 11 bases lining up with TRBD2. Germline lookup yields CDR1 DFQATT and CDR2 SNEGSKA (reference sequence). The CDR3 is 15 amino acids. Trimming at V came to 3 bases and at J to 5 bases, leaving 8 bases not matched to a gene. CDR3 sequence reads: CSASPTSGGGETQYF. In DNA, the CDR3 is TGCAGTGCTAGCCCCACTAGCGGGGGTGGGGAGACCCAGTACTTC.

This clonotype was found many times. CDR3 sequence (DNA): TGTGCCAGCAGTTTATGGCGGGAGTGGCACGGGGAGCTGTTTTTT. Residues: CASSLWREWHGELFF. The rearrangement joins TRBV12-3 or TRBV12-4 to TRBJ2-2; TRBD2 matches at 7 bases. The CDR3 length is 15 residues. With 2 bases clipped from V and 7 bases from J, the junction kept 7 bases outside the gene matches.

The chain recombines TRBV6-1 with TRBJ2-7, with 11 bases aligning to TRBD2. The germline gives CDR1 MNHNS, CDR2 SASEGT. The ends lost 8 bases at V and 5 bases at J; junction bases unmatched: 11. This CDR3 spans 15 amino acids. The CDR3 loop reads CASAEASGRSDEQYF. CDR3 DNA sequence: TGTGCCAGCGCCGAGGCTAGCGGGAGGTCCGACGAGCAGTACTTC.

J is TRBJ1-5 and V is TRBV4-1; the D gene is possibly TRBD1 (6 bases). Trimming cost V 1 base and J 4 bases, with 17 bases left between them. Germline V lookup: CDR1 MGHRA, CDR2 YSYEKL. The CDR3 covers 17 residues. Here the CDR3 DNA reads TGCGCCAGCAGCCAAGTGTCGGGGGGGACAAAAAATCAGCCCCAGCATTTT. It translates to CASSQVSGGTKNQPQHF.

This clonotype was seen a handful of times. CDR3 DNA sequence: TGTGCCAGCAGCAAGGGACTAGCGACAGGTGAGCAGTACTTC. It yields the protein CASSKGLATGEQYF. The chain couples TRBV13 to TRBJ2-7; 10 bases align to TRBD2. Germline CDR1 and CDR2: PRHDT and FYEKMQ (reference sequence). The ends lost 5 bases at V and 7 bases at J; junction bases unmatched: 8. CDR3 length: 14 residues.

This clonotype has at least ten counts. This sequence joins TRBV30 and TRBJ2-6, with unresolved D. Between the trimmed V and J ends, which lost 2 bases and 0 bases, there was a span of 5 bases. The CDR3 length is 14 residues. Germline CDR1 and CDR2: GTSNPN and SVGIG (reference sequence). CDR3 sequence: CAWSTGSGANVLTF. In DNA, the CDR3 is TGTGCCTGGAGTACGGGCTCTGGGGCCAACGTCCTGACTTTC.

This clonotype was observed many times. The rearrangement joins TRBV28 to TRBJ2-7; 11 bases match TRBD2. With V trimmed by 6 bases and J by 2 bases, 9 bases remained unmatched. This CDR3 has 16 amino acids. Germline CDR1 is MDHEN and CDR2 is SYDVKM. The CDR3 DNA sequence: TGTGCCAGCAGACGCCCGACTAGCGGGGTTACCTACGAGCAGTACTTC. Translation: CASRRPTSGVTYEQYF. Full variable domain (remainder filled in from reference TRBV28 and TRBJ2-7): DVKVTQSSRYLVKRTGEKVFLECVQDMDHENMFWYRQDPGLGLRLIYFSYDVKMKEKGDIPEGYSVSREKKERFSLILESASTNQTSMYLCASRRPTSGVTYEQYFGPGTRLTVT.

The V gene is TRBV6-1, the J gene TRBJ2-5; 9 bases match TRBD1. V shed 6 bases and J 3 bases; nucleotides not matched to a gene: 14. CDR1 and CDR2 (germline): MNHNS, SASEGT. This CDR3 comprises 17 residues. The CDR3 nucleotides are TGTGCCAGCAGCCCGAGGGGGTGGGGACAGGGAGAAGAGACCCAGTACTTC. Translated, it gives CASSPRGWGQGEETQYF.

This clonotype has a count of ten or more. This sequence joins TRBV7-2 and TRBJ1-1; D is unresolved. Trimming removed 5 bases at V and 6 bases at J, with 22 bases between. The CDR3 length is 16 residues. CDR1 SGHTA and CDR2 FQGNSA come from the germline V gene. CDR3 sequence reads: CASSPVPLILDAEAFF. CDR3 bases: TGTGCCAGCAGCCCGGTCCCATTGATCCTCGATGCTGAAGCTTTCTTT.